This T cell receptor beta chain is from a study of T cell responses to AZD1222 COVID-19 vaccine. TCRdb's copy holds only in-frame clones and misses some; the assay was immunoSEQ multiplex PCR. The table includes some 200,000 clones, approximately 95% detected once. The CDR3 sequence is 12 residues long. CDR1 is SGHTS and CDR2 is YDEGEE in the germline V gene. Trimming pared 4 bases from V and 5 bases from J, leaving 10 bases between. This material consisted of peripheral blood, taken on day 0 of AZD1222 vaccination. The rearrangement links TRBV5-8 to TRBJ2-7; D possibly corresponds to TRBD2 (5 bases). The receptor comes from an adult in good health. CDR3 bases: TGTGCCAGCAGCGCGGGTCTCGACGAGCAGTACTTC. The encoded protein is CASSAGLDEQYF.